These 9 T cell receptor beta chains share one sample of origin, sequenced in a study of OX40 agonist ivuxolimab in advanced cancers. Libraries were prepared by immunoSEQ multiplex PCR; TCRdb keeps only in-frame clonotypes and omits some of them. In the table there are fewer than 85,000 clones, approximately 86% of which are singletons. Sequenced material: CD4+ or CD8+ T cells sorted from blood, taken in a trial of the OX40 agonist ivuxolimab. Every receptor here comes from an adult with an advanced solid tumor such as melanoma, head and neck, liver or kidney cancer.

The chain joins TRBV11-1 to TRBJ2-3; D call uncertain. V was shortened by 5 bases and J by 1 base, with 13 bases between the two germline ends. The CDR3 loop spans 15 amino acids. Germline V gene data show CDR1 as SGHAT and CDR2 as FQDESV (reference sequence). In nucleotides, the CDR3 is TGTGCCAGCAGCCAAAAAAACAGCCGCACAGATACGCAGTATTTT. This encodes CASSQKNSRTDTQYF.

This clone was found once. The V call is TRBV10-3, the J call TRBJ2-7; TRBD1 agrees at 9 bases. Losses at the gene ends were 8 bases for V and 0 bases for J; bases not matched to a gene: 2. Germline V gives CDR1 ENHRY, CDR2 SYGVKD. This CDR3 comprises 13 residues. CDR3 loop: CAIGGQGSYEQYF. The CDR3 DNA sequence: TGTGCCATCGGGGGACAGGGCTCCTACGAGCAGTACTTC.

V is TRBV7-2 and J is TRBJ1-4; 7 nucleotides agree with TRBD1. From germline, CDR1 is SGHTA and CDR2 FQGNSA. The CDR3 runs to 15 residues. Trimming took 5 bases from V and 8 from J; bases not matched to a gene: 11. The CDR3 DNA follows: TGTGCCAGCAGCCCGGGGCCAGGGGGGGGAGAAAAACTGTTTTTT. Its protein is CASSPGPGGGEKLFF.

This chain links TRBV16 with TRBJ1-1; 10 nucleotides agree with TRBD1. Unmatched junction bases numbered 11, after V lost 4 bases and J lost 6 bases. The CDR3 totals 16 residues. CDR1 and CDR2 from the germline V gene are KGHSY and FQNENV. CDR3: CASSPPRTDRGAEAFF. CDR3 nucleotides: TGTGCCAGCAGCCCCCCGCGGACGGACAGGGGGGCTGAAGCTTTCTTT.

The chain employs TRBV29-1 and TRBJ2-5; TRBD1 matches at 10 bases. This CDR3 is built from 15 residues. CDR1 is SQVTM and CDR2 is ANQGSEA in the germline V gene. J was trimmed by 4 bases and V by 2 bases; bases with no gene match: 7. The CDR3 is CSVESDRGRGETQYF. CDR3 bases: TGCAGCGTTGAAAGTGACAGGGGGCGCGGAGAGACCCAGTACTTC.

CDR3 protein: CASSRGGDTEAFF. Here the CDR3 DNA reads TGCGCCAGCAGCCGAGGGGGGGACACTGAAGCTTTCTTT. V is TRBV4-1 and J is TRBJ1-1, with D maybe TRBD1 (6 bases). V was shortened by 4 bases and J by 3 bases, with 9 bases between the two germline ends. In germline, CDR1 is MGHRA, CDR2 YSYEKL. The CDR3 runs 13 residues.

The chain couples TRBV28 to TRBJ2-2; 10 bases are shared with TRBD2. This CDR3 is 19 amino acids long. V shed 4 bases, J shed 4 bases, and the junction held 15 bases outside the gene matches. CDR1 and CDR2 (germline): MDHEN, SYDVKM. CDR3 bases: TGTGCCAGCAGTTATCCCGTGGTAGCGGGGGGCCAAATCACCGGGGAGCTGTTTTTT. Residues: CASSYPVVAGGQITGELFF. Looking up the rest from reference TRBV28 and TRBJ2-2 gives the full variable domain: DVKVTQSSRYLVKRTGEKVFLECVQDMDHENMFWYRQDPGLGLRLIYFSYDVKMKEKGDIPEGYSVSREKKERFSLILESASTNQTSMYLCASSYPVVAGGQITGELFFGEGSRLTVL.

This chain joins TRBV14 and TRBJ2-3; no definite D call. There are 15 residues in the CDR3. Germline V CDR1 and CDR2: SGHDN, FVKESK. V gave up 0 bases and J gave up 4 bases, with 11 bases separating them. The CDR3 sequence is CASSQDEVRADTQYF. The CDR3 nucleotides are TGTGCCAGCAGCCAAGATGAGGTACGGGCAGATACGCAGTATTTT.

CDR3 protein: CASNTGRVVDTIYF. Written as DNA, the CDR3 is TGTGCCAGCAACACGGGCCGAGTGGTGGACACCATATATTTT. V and J are TRBV28 and TRBJ1-3; D remains unclear. Per germline, CDR1 MDHEN and CDR2 SYDVKM. The CDR3 contains 14 residues. V was trimmed by 7 bases and J by 8 bases, leaving 18 bases between them.